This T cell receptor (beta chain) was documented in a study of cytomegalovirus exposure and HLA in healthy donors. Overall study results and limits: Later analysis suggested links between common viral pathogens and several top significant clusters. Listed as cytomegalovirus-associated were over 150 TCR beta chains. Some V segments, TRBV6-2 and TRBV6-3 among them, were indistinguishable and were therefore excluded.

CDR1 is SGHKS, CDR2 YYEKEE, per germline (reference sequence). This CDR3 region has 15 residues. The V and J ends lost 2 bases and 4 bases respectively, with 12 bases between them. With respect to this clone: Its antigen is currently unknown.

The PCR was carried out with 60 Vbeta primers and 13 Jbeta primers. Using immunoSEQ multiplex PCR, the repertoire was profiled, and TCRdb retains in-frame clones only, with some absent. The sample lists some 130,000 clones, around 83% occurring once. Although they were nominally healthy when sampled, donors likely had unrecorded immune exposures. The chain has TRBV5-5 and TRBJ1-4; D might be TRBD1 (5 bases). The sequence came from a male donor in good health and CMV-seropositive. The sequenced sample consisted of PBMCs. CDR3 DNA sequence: TGTGCCAGCAGCTTTAATTACAGGATTAATGAAAAACTGTTTTTT. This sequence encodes CASSFNYRINEKLFF.